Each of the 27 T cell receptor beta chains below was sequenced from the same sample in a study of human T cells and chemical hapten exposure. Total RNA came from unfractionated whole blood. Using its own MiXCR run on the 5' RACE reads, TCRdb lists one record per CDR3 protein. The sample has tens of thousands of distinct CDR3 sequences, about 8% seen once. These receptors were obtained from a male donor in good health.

The CDR3 here is CASSSVKPGQGEAFF. CDR3 coding DNA: TGTGCCAGCAGCTCCGTGAAACCGGGACAGGGGGAAGCTTTCTTT. V is TRBV7-9 and J is TRBJ1-1; the match to TRBD1 covers 10 bases. The J segment lost 8 bases and the V segment lost 4 bases, leaving 10 bases of the junction unmatched. The length of the CDR3 is 15 residues. From germline, CDR1 is SEHNR and CDR2 FQNEAQ (reference sequence).

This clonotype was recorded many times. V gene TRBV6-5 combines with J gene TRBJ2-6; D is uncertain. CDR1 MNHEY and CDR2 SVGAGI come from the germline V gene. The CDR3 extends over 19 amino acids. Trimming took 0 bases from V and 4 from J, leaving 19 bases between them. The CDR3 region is CASSYSSPSHHSGANVLTF. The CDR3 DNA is TGTGCCAGCAGTTACTCGTCCCCGTCTCACCACTCGGGGGCCAACGTCCTGACTTTC.

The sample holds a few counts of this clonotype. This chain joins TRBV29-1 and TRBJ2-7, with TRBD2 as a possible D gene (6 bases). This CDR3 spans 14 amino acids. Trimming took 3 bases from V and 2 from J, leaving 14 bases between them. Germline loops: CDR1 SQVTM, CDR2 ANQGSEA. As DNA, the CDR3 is TGCAGCGTTGAGGTTGGAGGGAGAGCCTACGAGCAGTACTTC. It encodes CSVEVGGRAYEQYF.

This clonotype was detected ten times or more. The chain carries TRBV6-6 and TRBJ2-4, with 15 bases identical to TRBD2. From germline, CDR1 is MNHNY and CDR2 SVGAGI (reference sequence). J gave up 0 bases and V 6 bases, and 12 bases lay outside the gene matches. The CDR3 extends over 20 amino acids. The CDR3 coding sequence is TGTGCCAGCAGAGATCCCGGGACTAGCGGGAGGACACTAGCCAAAAACATTCAGTACTTC. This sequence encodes CASRDPGTSGRTLAKNIQYF.

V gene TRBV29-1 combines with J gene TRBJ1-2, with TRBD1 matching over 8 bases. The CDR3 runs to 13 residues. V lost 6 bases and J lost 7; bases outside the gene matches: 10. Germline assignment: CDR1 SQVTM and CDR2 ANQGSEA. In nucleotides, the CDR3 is TGCAGCGTCGCAGGAAGGACAGGGACTGGCTACACCTTC. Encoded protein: CSVAGRTGTGYTF. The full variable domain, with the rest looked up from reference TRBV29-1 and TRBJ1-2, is SAVISQKPSRDICQRGTSLTIQCQVDSQVTMMFWYRQQPGQSLTLIATANQGSEATYESGFVIDKFPISRPNLTFSTLTVSNMSPEDSSIYLCSVAGRTGTGYTFGSGTRLTVV.

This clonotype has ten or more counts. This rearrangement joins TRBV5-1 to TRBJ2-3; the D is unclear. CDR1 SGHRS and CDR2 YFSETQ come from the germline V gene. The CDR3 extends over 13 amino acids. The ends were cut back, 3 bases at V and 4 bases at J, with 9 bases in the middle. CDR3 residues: CASSSRDSDTQYF. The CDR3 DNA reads TGCGCCAGCAGCTCCAGAGACTCAGATACGCAGTATTTT. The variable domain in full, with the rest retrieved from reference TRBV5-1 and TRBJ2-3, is KAGVTQTPRYLIKTRGQQVTLSCSPISGHRSVSWYQQTPGQGLQFLFEYFSETQRNKGNFPGRFSGRQFSNSRSEMNVSTLELGDSALYLCASSSRDSDTQYFGPGTRLTVL.

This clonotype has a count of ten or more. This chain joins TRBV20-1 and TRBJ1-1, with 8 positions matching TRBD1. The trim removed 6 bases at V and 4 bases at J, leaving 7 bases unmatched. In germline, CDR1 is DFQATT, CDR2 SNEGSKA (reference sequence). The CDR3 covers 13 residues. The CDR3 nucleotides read TGCAGTGCAAGGACAGGGAGGGGCACTGAAGCTTTCTTT. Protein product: CSARTGRGTEAFF.

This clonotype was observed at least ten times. CDR3 region: CASSQARGAMGNSPLHF. The CDR3 DNA reads as TGTGCCAGCAGCCAAGCGAGAGGTGCTATGGGTAATTCACCCCTCCACTTT. The chain joins TRBV14 to TRBJ1-6; D unclear. The germline gives CDR1 SGHDN, CDR2 FVKESK. Trimming removed 1 base from V and 6 bases from J, with 16 bases in between. CDR3 length: 17 amino acids.

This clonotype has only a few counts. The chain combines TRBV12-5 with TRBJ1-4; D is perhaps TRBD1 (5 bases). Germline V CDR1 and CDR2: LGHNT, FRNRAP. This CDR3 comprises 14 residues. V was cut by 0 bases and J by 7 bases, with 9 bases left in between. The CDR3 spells CASGLVPRGEKLFF. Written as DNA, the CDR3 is TGTGCTAGTGGTTTGGTCCCAAGGGGTGAAAAACTGTTTTTT. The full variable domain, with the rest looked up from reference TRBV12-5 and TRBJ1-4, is DARVTQTPRHKVTEMGQEVTMRCQPILGHNTVFWYRQTMMQGLELLAYFRNRAPLDDSGMPKDRFSAEMPDATLATLKIQPSEPRDSAVYFCASGLVPRGEKLFFGSGTQLSVL.

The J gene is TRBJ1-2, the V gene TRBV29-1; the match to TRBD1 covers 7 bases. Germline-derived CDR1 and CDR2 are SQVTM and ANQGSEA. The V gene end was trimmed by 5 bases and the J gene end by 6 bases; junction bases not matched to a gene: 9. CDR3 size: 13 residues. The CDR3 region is CSVPVQGTDGYTF. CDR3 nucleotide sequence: TGCAGCGTTCCAGTACAGGGGACGGATGGCTACACCTTC.

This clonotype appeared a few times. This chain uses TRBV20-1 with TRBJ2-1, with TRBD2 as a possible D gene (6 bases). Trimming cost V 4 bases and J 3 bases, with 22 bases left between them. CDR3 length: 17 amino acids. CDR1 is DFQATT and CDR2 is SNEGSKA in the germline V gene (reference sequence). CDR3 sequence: CSAKVPLGRGGYNEQFF. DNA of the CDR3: TGCAGTGCTAAAGTCCCGTTGGGGCGGGGAGGCTACAATGAGCAGTTCTTC.

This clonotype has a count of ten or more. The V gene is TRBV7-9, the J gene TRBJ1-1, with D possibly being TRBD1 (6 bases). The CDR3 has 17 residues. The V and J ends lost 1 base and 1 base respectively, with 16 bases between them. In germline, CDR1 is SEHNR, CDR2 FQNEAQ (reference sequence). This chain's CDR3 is CASSLVVGGPRNTEAFF. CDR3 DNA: TGTGCCAGCAGCTTAGTTGTAGGGGGACCCAGGAACACTGAAGCTTTCTTT.

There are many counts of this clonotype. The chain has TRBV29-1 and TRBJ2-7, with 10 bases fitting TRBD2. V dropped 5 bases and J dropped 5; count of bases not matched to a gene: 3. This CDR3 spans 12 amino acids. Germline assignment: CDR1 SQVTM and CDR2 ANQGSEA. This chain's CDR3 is CSVTSGIDEQYF. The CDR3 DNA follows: TGCAGCGTTACTAGCGGGATCGACGAGCAGTACTTC.

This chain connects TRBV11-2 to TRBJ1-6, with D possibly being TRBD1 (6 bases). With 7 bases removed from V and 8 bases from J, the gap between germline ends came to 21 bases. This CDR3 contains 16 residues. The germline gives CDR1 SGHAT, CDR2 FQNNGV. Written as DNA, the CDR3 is TGTGCCAGCACCTCTCTCCGGGGGCCGAGGGATTCACCCCTCCACTTT. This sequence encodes CASTSLRGPRDSPLHF.

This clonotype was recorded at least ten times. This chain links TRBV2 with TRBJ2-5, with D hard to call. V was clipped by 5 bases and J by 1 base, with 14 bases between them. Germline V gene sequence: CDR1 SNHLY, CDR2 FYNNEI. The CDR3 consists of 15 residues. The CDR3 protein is CASSPSLLVQETQYF. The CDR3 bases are TGTGCCAGCAGTCCCTCCCTGCTTGTCCAAGAGACCCAGTACTTC.

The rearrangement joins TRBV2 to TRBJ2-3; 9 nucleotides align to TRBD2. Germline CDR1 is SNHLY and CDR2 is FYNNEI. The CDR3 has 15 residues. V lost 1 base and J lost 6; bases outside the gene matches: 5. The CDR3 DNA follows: TGTGCCAGCAGTGAAGATCTAGCGGGATATGATACGCAGTATTTT. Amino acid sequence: CASSEDLAGYDTQYF.

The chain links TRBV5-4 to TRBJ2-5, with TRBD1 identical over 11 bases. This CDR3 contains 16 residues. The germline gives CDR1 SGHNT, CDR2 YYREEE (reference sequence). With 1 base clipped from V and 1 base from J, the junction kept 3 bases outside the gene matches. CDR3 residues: CASSLPGQGVQETQYF. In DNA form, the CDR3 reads TGTGCCAGCAGCTTGCCGGGACAGGGGGTCCAAGAGACCCAGTACTTC.

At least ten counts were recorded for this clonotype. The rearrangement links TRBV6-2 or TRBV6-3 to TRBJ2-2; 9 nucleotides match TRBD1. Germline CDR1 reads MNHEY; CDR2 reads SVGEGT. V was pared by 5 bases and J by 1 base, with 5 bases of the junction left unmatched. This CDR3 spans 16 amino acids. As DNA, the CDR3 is TGTGCCAGCAGTGCTACAGGGGGCTTGAACACCGGGGAGCTGTTTTTT. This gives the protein CASSATGGLNTGELFF.

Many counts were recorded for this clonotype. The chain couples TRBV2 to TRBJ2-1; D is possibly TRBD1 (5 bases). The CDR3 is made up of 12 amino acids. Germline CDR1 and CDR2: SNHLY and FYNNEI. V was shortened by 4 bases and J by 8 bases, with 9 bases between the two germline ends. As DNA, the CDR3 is TGTGCCAGCAGTGGTACAGGCGATGAGCAGTTCTTC. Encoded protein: CASSGTGDEQFF. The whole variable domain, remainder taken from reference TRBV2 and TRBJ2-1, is EPEVTQTPSHQVTQMGQEVILRCVPISNHLYFYWYRQILGQKVEFLVSFYNNEISEKSEIFDDQFSVERPDGSNFTLKIRSTKLEDSAMYFCASSGTGDEQFFGPGTRLTVL.

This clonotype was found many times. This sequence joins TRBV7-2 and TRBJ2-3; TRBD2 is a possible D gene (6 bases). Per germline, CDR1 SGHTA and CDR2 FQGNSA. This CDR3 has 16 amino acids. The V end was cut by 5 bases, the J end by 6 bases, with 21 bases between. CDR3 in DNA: TGTGCCAGCAGCGCAGGTCATTCGGGCGGGGTGGATACGCAGTATTTT. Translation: CASSAGHSGGVDTQYF.

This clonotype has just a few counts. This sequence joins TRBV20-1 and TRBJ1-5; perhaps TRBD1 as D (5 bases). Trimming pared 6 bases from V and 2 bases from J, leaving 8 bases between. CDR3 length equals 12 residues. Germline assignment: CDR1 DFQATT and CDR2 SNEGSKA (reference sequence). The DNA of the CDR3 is TGCAGTGCGAGGGGCGGCAATCAGCCCCAGCATTTT. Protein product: CSARGGNQPQHF.

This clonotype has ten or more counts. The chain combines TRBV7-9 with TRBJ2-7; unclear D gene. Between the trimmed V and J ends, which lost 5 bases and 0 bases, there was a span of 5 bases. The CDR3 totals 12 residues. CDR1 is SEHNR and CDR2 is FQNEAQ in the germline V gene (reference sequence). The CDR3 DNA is TGTGCCAGCAGCGTTAGCTCCTACGAGCAGTACTTC. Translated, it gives CASSVSSYEQYF.

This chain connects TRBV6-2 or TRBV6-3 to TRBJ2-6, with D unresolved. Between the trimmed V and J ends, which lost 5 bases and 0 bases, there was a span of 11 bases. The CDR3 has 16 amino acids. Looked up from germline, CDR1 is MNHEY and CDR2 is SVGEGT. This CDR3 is CASSPRFSSGANVLTF. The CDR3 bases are TGTGCCAGCAGTCCCAGGTTCAGCTCTGGGGCCAACGTCCTGACTTTC.

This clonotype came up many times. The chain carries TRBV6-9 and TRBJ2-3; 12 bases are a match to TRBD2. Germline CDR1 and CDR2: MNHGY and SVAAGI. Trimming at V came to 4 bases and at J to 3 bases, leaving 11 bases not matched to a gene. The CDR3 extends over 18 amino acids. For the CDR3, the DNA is TGTGCCAGCAGTTGGCCTCCTAGCGGGAGGGCCGGGACAGATACGCAGTATTTT. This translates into CASSWPPSGRAGTDTQYF.

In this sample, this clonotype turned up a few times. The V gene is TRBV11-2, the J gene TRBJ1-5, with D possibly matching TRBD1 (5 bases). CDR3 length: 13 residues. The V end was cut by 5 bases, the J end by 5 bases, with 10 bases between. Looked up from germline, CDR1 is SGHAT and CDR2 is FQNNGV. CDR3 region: CASSQGVDQPQHF. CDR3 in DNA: TGTGCCAGCAGCCAAGGGGTCGATCAGCCCCAGCATTTT.

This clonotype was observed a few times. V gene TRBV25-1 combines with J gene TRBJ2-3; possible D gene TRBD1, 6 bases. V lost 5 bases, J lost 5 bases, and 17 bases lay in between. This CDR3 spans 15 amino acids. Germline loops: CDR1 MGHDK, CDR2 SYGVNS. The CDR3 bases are TGTGCCAGCAGTCCTACCCCACAGGGTGGAGATACGCAGTATTTT. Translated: CASSPTPQGGDTQYF. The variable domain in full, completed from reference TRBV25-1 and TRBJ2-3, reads EADIYQTPRYLVIGTGKKITLECSQTMGHDKMYWYQQDPGMELHLIHYSYGVNSTEKGDLSSESTVSRIRTEHFPLTLESARPSHTSQYLCASSPTPQGGDTQYFGPGTRLTVL.

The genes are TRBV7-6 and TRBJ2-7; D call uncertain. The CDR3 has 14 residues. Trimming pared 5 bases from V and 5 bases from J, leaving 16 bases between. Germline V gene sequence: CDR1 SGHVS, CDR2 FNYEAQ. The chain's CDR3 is CASSPRHDGHEQYF. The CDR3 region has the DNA TGTGCCAGCAGCCCCAGACATGATGGCCACGAGCAGTACTTC. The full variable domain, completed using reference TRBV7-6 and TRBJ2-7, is GAGVSQSPRYKVTKRGQDVALRCDPISGHVSLYWYRQALGQGPEFLTYFNYEAQQDKSGLPNDRFSAERPEGSISTLTIQRTEQRDSAMYRCASSPRHDGHEQYFGPGTRLTVT.